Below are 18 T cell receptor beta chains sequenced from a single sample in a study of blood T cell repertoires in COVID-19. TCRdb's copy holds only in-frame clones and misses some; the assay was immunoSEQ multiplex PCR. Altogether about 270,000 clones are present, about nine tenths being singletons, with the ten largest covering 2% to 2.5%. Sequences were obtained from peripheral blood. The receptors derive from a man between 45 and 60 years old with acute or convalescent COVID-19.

Here the CDR3 DNA reads TGTGCCAGCAGCTTAGGCCCCCGACAGGGACCCGACCAGCCCCAGCATTTT. Translation gives CASSLGPRQGPDQPQHF. V usage is TRBV7-2 and J usage is TRBJ1-5; 7 nucleotides agree with TRBD1. In germline, CDR1 is SGHTA, CDR2 FQGNSA. There are 17 residues in the CDR3. V shed 1 base, J shed 7 bases, and the junction held 13 bases outside the gene matches.

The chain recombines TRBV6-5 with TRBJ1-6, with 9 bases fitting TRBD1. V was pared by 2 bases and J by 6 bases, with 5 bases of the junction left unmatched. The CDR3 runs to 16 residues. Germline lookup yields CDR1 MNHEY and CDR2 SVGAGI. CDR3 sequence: CASSYTGTGTNSPLHF. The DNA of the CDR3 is TGTGCCAGCAGTTACACCGGGACAGGGACTAATTCACCCCTCCACTTT.

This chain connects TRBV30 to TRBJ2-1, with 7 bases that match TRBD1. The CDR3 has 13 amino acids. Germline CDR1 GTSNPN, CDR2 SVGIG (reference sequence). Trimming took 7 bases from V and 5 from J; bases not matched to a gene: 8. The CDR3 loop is CAFRDSQDNEQFF. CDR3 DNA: TGTGCCTTCCGGGACAGTCAGGACAATGAGCAGTTCTTC.

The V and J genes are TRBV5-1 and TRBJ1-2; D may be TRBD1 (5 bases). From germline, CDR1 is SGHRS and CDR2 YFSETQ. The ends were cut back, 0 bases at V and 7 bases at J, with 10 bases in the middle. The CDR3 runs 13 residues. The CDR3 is CASSLAGQGGYTF. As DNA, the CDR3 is TGCGCCAGCAGCTTGGCCGGGCAGGGTGGCTACACCTTC.

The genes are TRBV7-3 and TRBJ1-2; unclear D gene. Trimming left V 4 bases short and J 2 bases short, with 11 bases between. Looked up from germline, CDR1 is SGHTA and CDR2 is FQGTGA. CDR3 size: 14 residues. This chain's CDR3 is CASSSLEQNYGYTF. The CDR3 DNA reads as TGTGCCAGCAGCTCCCTTGAACAGAACTATGGCTACACCTTC.

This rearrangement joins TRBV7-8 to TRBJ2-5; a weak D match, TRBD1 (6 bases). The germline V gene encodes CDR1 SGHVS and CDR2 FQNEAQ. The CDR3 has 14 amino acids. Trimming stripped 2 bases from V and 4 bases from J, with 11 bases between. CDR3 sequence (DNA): TGTGCCAGCAGCTTAAACGTAGGGGGAGAGACCCAGTACTTC. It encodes CASSLNVGGETQYF.

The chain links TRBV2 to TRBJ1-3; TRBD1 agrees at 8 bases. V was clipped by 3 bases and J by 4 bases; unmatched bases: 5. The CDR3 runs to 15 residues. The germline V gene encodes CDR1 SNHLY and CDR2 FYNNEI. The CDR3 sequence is CASSDYRGFGNTIYF. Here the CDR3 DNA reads TGTGCCAGCAGTGACTACAGGGGGTTCGGAAACACCATATATTTT.

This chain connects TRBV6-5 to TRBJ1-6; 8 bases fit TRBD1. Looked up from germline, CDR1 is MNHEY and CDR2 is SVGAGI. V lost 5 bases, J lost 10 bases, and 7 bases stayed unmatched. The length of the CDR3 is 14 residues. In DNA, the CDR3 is TGTGCCAGCAGTACCGGACAGGGTGGATCACCCCTCCACTTT. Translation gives CASSTGQGGSPLHF.

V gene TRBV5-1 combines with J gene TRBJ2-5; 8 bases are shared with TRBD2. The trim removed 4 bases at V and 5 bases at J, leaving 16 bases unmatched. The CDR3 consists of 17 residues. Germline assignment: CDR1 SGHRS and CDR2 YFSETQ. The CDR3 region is CASSPFPGGLGGETQYF. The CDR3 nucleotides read TGCGCCAGCAGCCCCTTCCCGGGGGGGCTAGGTGGGGAGACCCAGTACTTC.

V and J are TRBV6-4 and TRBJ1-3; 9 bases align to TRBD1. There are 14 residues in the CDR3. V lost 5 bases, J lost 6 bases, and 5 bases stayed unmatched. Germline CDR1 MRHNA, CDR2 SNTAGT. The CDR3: CASSPDRGSNTIYF. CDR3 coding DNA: TGTGCCAGCAGTCCCGACAGGGGGTCAAACACCATATATTTT.

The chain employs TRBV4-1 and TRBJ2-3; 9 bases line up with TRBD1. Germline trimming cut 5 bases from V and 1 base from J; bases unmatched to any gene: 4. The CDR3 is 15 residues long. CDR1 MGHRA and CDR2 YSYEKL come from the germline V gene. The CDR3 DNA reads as TGCGCCAGCAGCTACCGGGACAGGGGCACAGATACGCAGTATTTT. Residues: CASSYRDRGTDTQYF.

The CDR3 protein is CASSKRRPYTEAFF. The CDR3, as DNA: TGTGCCAGCAGCAAACGCAGGCCGTACACTGAAGCTTTCTTT. J is TRBJ1-1 and V is TRBV21-1; the table gives TRBD1 as D, unverified against the DNA. TRBV21-1 is a known pseudogene. This CDR3 has 14 amino acids.

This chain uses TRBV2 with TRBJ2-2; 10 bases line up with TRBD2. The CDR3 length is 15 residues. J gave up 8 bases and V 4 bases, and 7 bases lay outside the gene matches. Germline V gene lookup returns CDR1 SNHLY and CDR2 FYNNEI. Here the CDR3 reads CASSGLAGRLGELFF. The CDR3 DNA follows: TGTGCCAGCAGTGGACTAGCGGGCAGGTTGGGGGAGCTGTTTTTT.

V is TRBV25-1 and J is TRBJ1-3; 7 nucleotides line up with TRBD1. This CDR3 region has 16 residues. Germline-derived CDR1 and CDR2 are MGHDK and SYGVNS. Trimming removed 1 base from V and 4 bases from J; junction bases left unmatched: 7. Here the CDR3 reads CASSELMGTAGNTIYF. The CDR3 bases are TGTGCCAGCAGTGAATTGATGGGGACAGCCGGAAACACCATATATTTT.

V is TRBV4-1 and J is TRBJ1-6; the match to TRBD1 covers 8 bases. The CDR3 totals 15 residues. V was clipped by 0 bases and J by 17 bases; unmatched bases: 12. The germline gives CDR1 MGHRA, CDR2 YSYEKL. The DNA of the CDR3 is TGCGCCAGCAGCCAAGATTGGACAGGGAGGGCCCTAATCCACTTT. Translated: CASSQDWTGRALIHF.

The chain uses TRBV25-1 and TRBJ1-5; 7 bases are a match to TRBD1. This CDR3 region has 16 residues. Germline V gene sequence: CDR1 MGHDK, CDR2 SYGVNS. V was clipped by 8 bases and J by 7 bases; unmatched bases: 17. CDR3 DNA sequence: TGTGCCAGCGCCGGGACAGAAGGCCCCACCGGCCAGCCCCAGCATTTT. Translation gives CASAGTEGPTGQPQHF.

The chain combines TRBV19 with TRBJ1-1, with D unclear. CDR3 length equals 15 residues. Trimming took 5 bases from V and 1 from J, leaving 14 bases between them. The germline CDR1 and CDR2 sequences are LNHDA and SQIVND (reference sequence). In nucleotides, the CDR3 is TGTGCCAGTAGTGCGTCTTGGGAGGGGAACACTGAAGCTTTCTTT. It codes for CASSASWEGNTEAFF.

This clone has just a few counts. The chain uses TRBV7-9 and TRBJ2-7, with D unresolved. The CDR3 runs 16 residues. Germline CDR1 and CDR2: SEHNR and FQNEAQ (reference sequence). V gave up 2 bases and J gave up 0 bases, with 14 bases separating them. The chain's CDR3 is CASSLLGPRSSYEQYF. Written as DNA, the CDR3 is TGTGCCAGCAGCTTACTCGGCCCTAGGAGCTCCTACGAGCAGTACTTC.